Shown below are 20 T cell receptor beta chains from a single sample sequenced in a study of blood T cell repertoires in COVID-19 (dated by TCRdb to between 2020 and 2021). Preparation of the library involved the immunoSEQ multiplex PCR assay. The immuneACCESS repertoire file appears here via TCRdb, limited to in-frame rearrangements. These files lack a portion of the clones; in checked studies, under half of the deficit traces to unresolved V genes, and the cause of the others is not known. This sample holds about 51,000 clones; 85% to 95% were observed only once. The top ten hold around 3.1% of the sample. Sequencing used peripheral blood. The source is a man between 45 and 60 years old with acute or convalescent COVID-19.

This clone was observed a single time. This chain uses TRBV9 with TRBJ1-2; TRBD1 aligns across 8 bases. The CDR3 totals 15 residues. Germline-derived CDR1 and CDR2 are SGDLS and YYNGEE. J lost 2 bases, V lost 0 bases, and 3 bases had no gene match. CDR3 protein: CASSVDQGANYGYTF. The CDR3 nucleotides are TGTGCCAGCAGCGTAGACCAGGGGGCAAACTATGGCTACACCTTC.

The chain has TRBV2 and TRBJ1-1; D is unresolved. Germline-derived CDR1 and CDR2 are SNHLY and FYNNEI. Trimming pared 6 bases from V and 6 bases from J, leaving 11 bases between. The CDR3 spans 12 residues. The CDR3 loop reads CASSRQEAEAFF. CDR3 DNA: TGTGCCAGCAGCCGTCAGGAGGCTGAAGCTTTCTTT. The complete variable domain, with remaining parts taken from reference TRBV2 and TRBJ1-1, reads EPEVTQTPSHQVTQMGQEVILRCVPISNHLYFYWYRQILGQKVEFLVSFYNNEISEKSEIFDDQFSVERPDGSNFTLKIRSTKLEDSAMYFCASSRQEAEAFFGQGTRLTVV.

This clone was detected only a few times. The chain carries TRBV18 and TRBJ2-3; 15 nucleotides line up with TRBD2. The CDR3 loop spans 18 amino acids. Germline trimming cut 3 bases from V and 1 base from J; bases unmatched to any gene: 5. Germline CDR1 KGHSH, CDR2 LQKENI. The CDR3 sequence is CASSPPGLAGGGTDTQYF. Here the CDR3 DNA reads TGTGCCAGCTCACCCCCCGGACTAGCGGGGGGGGGCACAGATACGCAGTATTTT.

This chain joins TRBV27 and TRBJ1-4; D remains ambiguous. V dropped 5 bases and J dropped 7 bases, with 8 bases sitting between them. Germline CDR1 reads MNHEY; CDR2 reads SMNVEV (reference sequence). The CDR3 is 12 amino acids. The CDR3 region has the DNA TGTGCCAGCAGTGGAGTTGGTGAAAAACTGTTTTTT. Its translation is CASSGVGEKLFF.

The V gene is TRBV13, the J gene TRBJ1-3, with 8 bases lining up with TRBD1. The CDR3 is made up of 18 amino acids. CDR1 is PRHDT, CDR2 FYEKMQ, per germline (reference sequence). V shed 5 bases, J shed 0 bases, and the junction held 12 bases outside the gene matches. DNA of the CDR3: TGTGCCAGCAGCGGTTGGCCCCGGGACAGGAGCTCTGGAAACACCATATATTTT. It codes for CASSGWPRDRSSGNTIYF.

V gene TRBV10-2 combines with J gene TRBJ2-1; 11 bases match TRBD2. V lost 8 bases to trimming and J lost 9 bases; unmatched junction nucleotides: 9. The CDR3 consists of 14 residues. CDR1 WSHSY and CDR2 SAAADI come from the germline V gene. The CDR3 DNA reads TGCGCCAGCGGGCTAGCGGGGGGACGGGGTGAGCAGTTCTTC. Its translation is CASGLAGGRGEQFF.

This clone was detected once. The CDR3 DNA is TGCGCCAGCAGCTTGGATCGGGGATTGGGCTCTGGAAACACCATATATTTT. Translated, it gives CASSLDRGLGSGNTIYF. V and J are TRBV5-1 and TRBJ1-3, with D unclear. CDR3 size: 17 residues. V lost 0 bases and J lost 0, with 13 bases in between. CDR1 is SGHRS, CDR2 YFSETQ, per germline.

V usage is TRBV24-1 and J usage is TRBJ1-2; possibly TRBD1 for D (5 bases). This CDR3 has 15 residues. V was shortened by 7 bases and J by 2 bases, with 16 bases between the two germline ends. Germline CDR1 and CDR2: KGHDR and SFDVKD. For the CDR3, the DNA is TGTGCCACCAGCCCGAGCGGGGGTCAAAACTATGGCTACACCTTC. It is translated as CATSPSGGQNYGYTF.

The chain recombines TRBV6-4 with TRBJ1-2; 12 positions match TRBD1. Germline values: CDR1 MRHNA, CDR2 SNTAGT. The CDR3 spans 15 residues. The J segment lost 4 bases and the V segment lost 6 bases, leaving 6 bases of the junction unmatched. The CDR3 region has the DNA TGTGCCAGCAGCCGGGACAGGGGGCGGGGCTATGGCTACACCTTC. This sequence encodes CASSRDRGRGYGYTF.

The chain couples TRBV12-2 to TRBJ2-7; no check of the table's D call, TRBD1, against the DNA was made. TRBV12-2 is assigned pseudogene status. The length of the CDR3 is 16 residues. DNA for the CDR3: TGTGCAAGTCGCCTGTACCCGGGACAGAGTTATCGCGAGCAGTACTTC. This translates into CASRLYPGQSYREQYF.

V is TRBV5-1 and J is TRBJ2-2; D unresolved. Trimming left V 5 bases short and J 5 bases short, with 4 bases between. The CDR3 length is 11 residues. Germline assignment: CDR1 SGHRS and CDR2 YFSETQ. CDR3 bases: TGCGCCAGCAGGGAGACCGGGGAGCTGTTTTTT. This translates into CASRETGELFF.

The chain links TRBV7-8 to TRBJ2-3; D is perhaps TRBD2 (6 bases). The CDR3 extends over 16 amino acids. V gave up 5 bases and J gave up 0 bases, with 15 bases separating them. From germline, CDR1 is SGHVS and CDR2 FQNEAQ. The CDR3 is CASSRRGTHSTDTQYF. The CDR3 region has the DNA TGTGCCAGCAGCCGACGCGGGACCCACAGCACAGATACGCAGTATTTT.

This CDR3 reads CASSGRPWTSGSTDTQYF. The CDR3 nucleotides are TGTGCCAGCAGTGGACGTCCTTGGACTAGCGGGAGCACAGATACGCAGTATTTT. The V gene is TRBV6-4, the J gene TRBJ2-3; TRBD2 matches at 11 bases. J was trimmed by 0 bases and V by 4 bases; bases with no gene match: 9. The CDR3 has 18 residues. Looked up from germline, CDR1 is MRHNA and CDR2 is SNTAGT.

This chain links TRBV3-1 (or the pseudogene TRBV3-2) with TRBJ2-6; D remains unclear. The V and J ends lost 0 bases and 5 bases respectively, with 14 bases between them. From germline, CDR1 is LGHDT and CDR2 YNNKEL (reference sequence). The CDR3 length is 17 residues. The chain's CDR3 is CASSQDSSGSWANVLTF. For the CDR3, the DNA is TGTGCCAGCAGCCAAGATTCGTCAGGTTCTTGGGCCAACGTCCTGACTTTC.

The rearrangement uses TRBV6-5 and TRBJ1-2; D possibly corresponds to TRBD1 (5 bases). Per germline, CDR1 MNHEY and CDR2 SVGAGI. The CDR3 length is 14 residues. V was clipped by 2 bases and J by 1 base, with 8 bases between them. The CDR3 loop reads CASSYTDSNYGYTF. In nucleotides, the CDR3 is TGTGCCAGCAGTTACACCGACAGTAACTATGGCTACACCTTC.

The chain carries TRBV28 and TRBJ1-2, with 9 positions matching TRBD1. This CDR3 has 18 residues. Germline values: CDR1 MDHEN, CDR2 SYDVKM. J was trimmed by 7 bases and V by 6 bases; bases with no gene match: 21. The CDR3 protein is CASRQSIPGQGTGGGYTF. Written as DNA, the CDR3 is TGTGCCAGCAGGCAGAGCATCCCGGGACAGGGTACGGGAGGTGGCTACACCTTC.

The CDR3 region is CASSPLASSSYEQYF. CDR3 coding DNA: TGCGCCAGCAGCCCGTTAGCGTCGAGCTCCTACGAGCAGTACTTC. The V call is TRBV5-1, the J call TRBJ2-7; a weak D match, TRBD2 (5 bases). The CDR3 totals 15 residues. Per the germline V gene, CDR1 is SGHRS and CDR2 is YFSETQ. V lost 4 bases to trimming and J lost 0 bases, with 14 bases between them.

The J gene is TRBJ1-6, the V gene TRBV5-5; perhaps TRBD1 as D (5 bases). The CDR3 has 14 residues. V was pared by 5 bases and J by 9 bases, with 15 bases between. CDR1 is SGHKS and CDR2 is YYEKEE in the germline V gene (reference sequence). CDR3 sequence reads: CASSQTDNPSPLHF. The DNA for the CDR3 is TGTGCCAGCAGTCAGACAGATAACCCTTCACCCCTCCACTTT.

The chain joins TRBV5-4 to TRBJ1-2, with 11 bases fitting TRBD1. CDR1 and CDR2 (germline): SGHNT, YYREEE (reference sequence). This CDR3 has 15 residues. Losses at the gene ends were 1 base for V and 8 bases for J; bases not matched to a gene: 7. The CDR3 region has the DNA TGTGCCAGCAGCTTGCCGGGACAGGGGGGGAACGGCTACACCTTC. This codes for CASSLPGQGGNGYTF.

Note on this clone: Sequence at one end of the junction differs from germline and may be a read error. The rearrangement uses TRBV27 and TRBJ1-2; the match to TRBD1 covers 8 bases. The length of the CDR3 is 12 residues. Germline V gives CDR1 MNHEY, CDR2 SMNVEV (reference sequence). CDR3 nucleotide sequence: TGTGCCAGCAGTCCTAAAGCGGACAGGGCAGGCTTC. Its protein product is CASSPKADRAGF.